The entry below gives a single T cell receptor (beta chain) sequence along with its context. This sample is part of a study of blood T cell repertoires in COVID-19. Study-level information: Researchers got acute and convalescent COVID-19 samples from the United States, Italy and Spain. T cells, B-cell-depleted T cells, or PBMCs provided the cDNA or gDNA that served as material.

Trimming took off 1 base at V and 1 base at J, with 15 bases between the two ends. Germline V gene sequence: CDR1 LGHNA, CDR2 YSLEER. This CDR3 has 17 residues. TCRdb's table, derived via immunoSEQ multiplex PCR, lists solely in-frame clones and lacks some. The table has around 190,000 clones, about 88% seen once; the top ten hold 20% to 25%. The chain is built from TRBV4-3 and TRBJ2-3; D might be TRBD1 (6 bases). This TCR derives from a woman in her 40s in a cohort exposed to, infected with or recovered from COVID-19 (not recorded which). Sequenced input: PBMCs or T cells enriched from blood (not recorded which). CDR3 region: CASSQAFRGVGTDTQYF. The CDR3 DNA follows: TGCGCCAGCAGCCAAGCTTTCAGGGGAGTGGGCACAGATACGCAGTATTTT.